Shown below are 25 T cell receptor beta chains from a single sample sequenced in a study of T cells in Graves' hyperthyroidism and ophthalmopathy. The investigators amplified TCR beta CDR3 regions from RNA transcripts. When the TCR CDR3 underwent first-round RT-PCR, the HTBI primer set was used. Each CDR3 protein is one row after TCRdb ran MiXCR on the multiplex PCR reads. This table holds hundreds of thousands of distinct CDR3 sequences, roughly 22% found once. Specimen: blood. These receptors all come from a woman between 70 and 85 years old with Graves' ophthalmopathy.

The genes are TRBV12-3 or TRBV12-4 and TRBJ1-2, with TRBD1 matching over 7 bases. The trim removed 7 bases at V and 3 bases at J, leaving 8 bases unmatched. The CDR3 consists of 14 residues. This chain's CDR3 is CASTPDRSDYGYTF. The CDR3 nucleotides are TGTGCCAGCACCCCGGACAGGTCTGACTATGGCTACACCTTC.

This clonotype appeared many times. The chain uses TRBV7-2 and TRBJ1-1; D unresolved. Germline CDR1 SGHTA, CDR2 FQGNSA. This CDR3 has 11 amino acids. Deletions cut 2 bases from V and 4 bases from J, with 2 bases between. CDR3 DNA: TGTGCCAGCAGCTTATTCACTGAAGCTTTCTTT. Its translation: CASSLFTEAFF.

The chain uses TRBV20-1 and TRBJ2-7, with 7 bases identical to TRBD2. Germline V lookup: CDR1 DFQATT, CDR2 SNEGSKA (reference sequence). This CDR3 is 11 amino acids long. The CDR3 loop reads CRLAGVYEQYF. The CDR3 nucleotides are TGCAGACTGGCGGGAGTGTACGAGCAGTACTTC.

This clonotype was counted at least ten times. The V call is TRBV12-3 or TRBV12-4, the J call TRBJ1-1, with TRBD1 matching over 8 bases. Trimming cost V 5 bases and J 8 bases; bases outside gene matches: 7. The CDR3 covers 13 residues. The CDR3 region has the DNA TGTGCCAGCAGTCAGGGGGCAGCCCCCGAAGCTTTCTTT. It yields the protein CASSQGAAPEAFF.

This clonotype appeared a few times. The V and J genes are TRBV7-6 and TRBJ2-7; weak D call: TRBD1 (6 bases). CDR1 and CDR2 from the germline V gene are SGHVS and FNYEAQ. This CDR3 contains 14 residues. V gave up 3 bases and J gave up 2 bases, with 11 bases separating them. The DNA of the CDR3 is TGTGCCAGCAGCTTTTCGACAGGCCCCTACGAGCAGTACTTC. The encoded protein is CASSFSTGPYEQYF. The full variable domain, rest sourced from reference TRBV7-6 and TRBJ2-7, is GAGVSQSPRYKVTKRGQDVALRCDPISGHVSLYWYRQALGQGPEFLTYFNYEAQQDKSGLPNDRFSAERPEGSISTLTIQRTEQRDSAMYRCASSFSTGPYEQYFGPGTRLTVT.

Concerning this clonotype: Being one base from a much bigger clone, this may be a read error. DNA of the CDR3: TGTGCCAGCAGCCTTGAACGTCGGGGCTACACCTTC. It is translated as CASSLERRGYTF. This chain joins TRBV7-3 and TRBJ1-2, with unresolved D. In germline, CDR1 is SGHTA, CDR2 FQGTGA. This CDR3 spans 12 amino acids. V was cut by 5 bases and J by 8 bases, with 12 bases left in between.

The chain joins TRBV12-5 to TRBJ2-3; D not resolved. CDR3 length equals 15 residues. V lost 1 base and J lost 5, with 13 bases in between. CDR1 is LGHNT and CDR2 is FRNRAP in the germline V gene. CDR3 coding DNA: TGTGCTAGTGGTTTGGAAGCTACGTCGCAAGATACGCAGTATTTT. This gives the protein CASGLEATSQDTQYF.

This clonotype was observed a few times. The rearrangement joins TRBV2 to TRBJ2-4; D is unclear. Germline V gene data show CDR1 as SNHLY and CDR2 as FYNNEI. The CDR3 runs 11 residues. The ends were cut back, 0 bases at V and 13 bases at J, with 7 bases in the middle. The CDR3 is CASSEAINQYF. In DNA, the CDR3 is TGTGCCAGCAGTGAAGCCATCAACCAGTACTTC.

The rearrangement links TRBV7-2 to TRBJ2-7, with 7 bases identical to TRBD2. The CDR3 has 12 residues. After removal of 6 bases from V and 5 bases from J, the junction contained 4 bases not matched to a gene. Germline loops: CDR1 SGHTA, CDR2 FQGNSA. The CDR3 protein is CASSWSGDEQYF. CDR3 bases: TGTGCCAGCAGTTGGAGCGGGGACGAGCAGTACTTC.

In DNA, the CDR3 is TGTGCCAGCAGCGCGTTGAACTACAATGAGCAGTTCTTC. Its translation: CASSALNYNEQFF. This chain links TRBV9 with TRBJ2-1; no definite D call. Trimming pared 3 bases from V and 3 bases from J, leaving 7 bases between. The length of the CDR3 is 13 residues. Germline V gene lookup returns CDR1 SGDLS and CDR2 YYNGEE.

This clonotype was picked up a small number of times. CDR3 residues: CAWDRSGLQETQYF. As DNA, the CDR3 is TGTGCCTGGGATCGGTCGGGACTGCAAGAGACCCAGTACTTC. The chain joins TRBV30 to TRBJ2-5, with a tentative D call TRBD2 (6 bases). CDR3 length equals 14 residues. V was trimmed by 5 bases and J by 2 bases, leaving 15 bases between them. CDR1 and CDR2 (germline): GTSNPN, SVGIG (reference sequence).

This clonotype was detected many times. This chain connects TRBV28 to TRBJ2-1, with 10 bases fitting TRBD2. There are 15 residues in the CDR3. Per germline, CDR1 MDHEN and CDR2 SYDVKM. V lost 7 bases and J lost 2; bases outside the gene matches: 5. CDR3 coding DNA: TGTGCCAGCACTAGCGGGAGATACGCCTACAATGAGCAGTTCTTC. Translating gives CASTSGRYAYNEQFF.

The chain has TRBV5-1 and TRBJ2-1, with TRBD2 identical over 8 bases. The trim removed 4 bases at V and 5 bases at J, leaving 14 bases unmatched. The CDR3 loop spans 17 amino acids. Germline V gene lookup returns CDR1 SGHRS and CDR2 YFSETQ. The CDR3 protein is CASSPRVVAGLDNEQFF. CDR3 in DNA: TGCGCCAGCAGCCCCCGGGTGGTAGCGGGATTGGACAATGAGCAGTTCTTC. Together with reference TRBV5-1 and TRBJ2-1, the CDR3 gives the full variable domain: KAGVTQTPRYLIKTRGQQVTLSCSPISGHRSVSWYQQTPGQGLQFLFEYFSETQRNKGNFPGRFSGRQFSNSRSEMNVSTLELGDSALYLCASSPRVVAGLDNEQFFGPGTRLTVL.

Note on this clonotype: A read error may explain this, as a much larger clone is one base away. This chain joins TRBV2 and TRBJ2-1; tentative D call: TRBD2 (5 bases). Germline assignment: CDR1 SNHLY and CDR2 FYNNEI. V was cut by 7 bases and J by 8 bases, with 12 bases left in between. CDR3 size: 12 residues. CDR3 region: CASTVGVDEQFF. CDR3 coding DNA: TGTGCCAGCACCGTCGGGGTGGATGAGCAGTTCTTC.

This clonotype was seen only a few times. The CDR3 coding sequence is TGTGCCAGCAGCTTAGATATAGGGGAGGGGTTCTTC. This sequence encodes CASSLDIGEGFF. The rearrangement links TRBV11-2 to TRBJ2-1, with 7 positions matching TRBD2. The CDR3 spans 12 residues. The J segment lost 15 bases and the V segment lost 0 bases, leaving 5 bases of the junction unmatched. Per germline, CDR1 SGHAT and CDR2 FQNNGV. Full variable domain (rest looked up from reference TRBV11-2 and TRBJ2-1): EAGVAQSPRYKIIEKRQSVAFWCNPISGHATLYWYQQILGQGPKLLIQFQNNGVVDDSQLPKDRFSAERLKGVDSTLKIQPAKLEDSAVYLCASSLDIGEGFFGPGTRLTVL.

This clonotype was recorded many times. Here the CDR3 DNA reads TGTGCCAGCAGTTACTCGTGGGTCGGGGAGCAGTTCTTC. Amino acids: CASSYSWVGEQFF. The chain has TRBV6-5 and TRBJ2-1; D is ambiguous. The germline CDR1 and CDR2 sequences are MNHEY and SVGAGI. Trimming left V 0 bases short and J 10 bases short, with 10 bases between. The CDR3 covers 13 residues.

This clonotype was seen repeatedly, ten times or more. The rearrangement joins TRBV6-1 to TRBJ2-3, with TRBD2 matching 12 bases. The ends lost 3 bases at V and 5 bases at J; junction bases unmatched: 6. The CDR3 sequence is 16 residues long. Germline assignment: CDR1 MNHNS and CDR2 SASEGT. The CDR3 coding sequence is TGTGCCAGCAGTGACCGACTAGCGGGAGCAATAGATACGCAGTATTTT. Translated, it gives CASSDRLAGAIDTQYF.

This clonotype was detected a few times. Here the CDR3 DNA reads TGCAGTTACCCAGGGGGCGCTAGATTGTCCGGCGACACTGAAGCTTTCTTT. This codes for CSYPGGARLSGDTEAFF. The V gene is TRBV20-1, the J gene TRBJ1-1, with 8 bases identical to TRBD1. This CDR3 spans 17 amino acids. Germline V gives CDR1 DFQATT, CDR2 SNEGSKA (reference sequence). V lost 8 bases and J lost 3; bases outside the gene matches: 20.

This chain links TRBV7-8 with TRBJ2-7, with 7 bases identical to TRBD1. The CDR3 is 15 amino acids. In germline, CDR1 is SGHVS, CDR2 FQNEAQ. Trimming took 2 bases from V and 4 from J; bases not matched to a gene: 8. In nucleotides, the CDR3 is TGTGCCAGCAGCTTATCACAGGGGAGTAAGTACGAGCAGTACTTC. Translation gives CASSLSQGSKYEQYF.

This chain uses TRBV2 with TRBJ1-6, with TRBD1 matching 8 bases. CDR3 length: 16 amino acids. With V trimmed by 5 bases and J by 5 bases, 8 bases remained unmatched. Looked up from germline, CDR1 is SNHLY and CDR2 is FYNNEI. The CDR3 loop reads CASSIQGGVNNSPLHF. The CDR3 DNA follows: TGTGCCAGCAGTATACAGGGGGGAGTGAATAATTCACCCCTCCACTTT. Complete variable domain (other parts from reference TRBV2 and TRBJ1-6): EPEVTQTPSHQVTQMGQEVILRCVPISNHLYFYWYRQILGQKVEFLVSFYNNEISEKSEIFDDQFSVERPDGSNFTLKIRSTKLEDSAMYFCASSIQGGVNNSPLHFGNGTRLTVT.

The rearrangement links TRBV3-1 to TRBJ2-2; D is possibly TRBD1 or TRBD2 (5 bases each). CDR1 LGHDT and CDR2 YNNKEL come from the germline V gene (reference sequence). Trimming left V 5 bases short and J 4 bases short, with 17 bases between. The length of the CDR3 is 16 residues. CDR3 sequence (DNA): TGTGCCAGCAGCAAGATTTCGGGACCCCCCACCGGGGAGCTGTTTTTT. Amino acids: CASSKISGPPTGELFF.

The table lists this clonotype with a few counts. The genes are TRBV20-1 and TRBJ2-7; 16 bases fit TRBD2. The CDR3 contains 17 residues. Germline assignment: CDR1 DFQATT and CDR2 SNEGSKA (reference sequence). Germline trimming cut 2 bases from V and 3 bases from J; bases unmatched to any gene: 7. In DNA form, the CDR3 reads TGCAGTGCTAGACCGGGACTAGCGGGAGGGCCGAGCTACGAGCAGTACTTC. The encoded protein is CSARPGLAGGPSYEQYF.

There are a few counts of this clonotype. The gene calls are TRBV20-1 and TRBJ2-5, with a possible D match to TRBD2 (5 bases). V lost 0 bases and J lost 5, with 13 bases in between. CDR3 length: 14 amino acids. Germline CDR1 DFQATT, CDR2 SNEGSKA (reference sequence). The CDR3 is CSARDQRKLETQYF. In nucleotides, the CDR3 is TGCAGTGCTAGAGATCAGCGGAAGTTGGAGACCCAGTACTTC.

Ten or more counts support this clonotype. This chain uses TRBV15 with TRBJ1-5; no clear D gene. The CDR3 has 15 amino acids. Germline values: CDR1 LNHNV, CDR2 YYDKDF (reference sequence). Trimming took off 0 bases at V and 3 bases at J, with 9 bases between the two ends. The CDR3: CATSRDKGFNQPQHF. In nucleotides, the CDR3 is TGTGCCACCAGCAGAGATAAAGGATTCAATCAGCCCCAGCATTTT.

The V gene is TRBV19, the J gene TRBJ2-7, with 14 positions matching TRBD2. This CDR3 has 16 amino acids. V lost 6 bases, J lost 1 base, and 5 bases stayed unmatched. Per germline, CDR1 LNHDA and CDR2 SQIVND (reference sequence). CDR3 sequence (DNA): TGTGCCAGTAGCCCTGGGACTAGCGGGAGTTCCTACGAGCAGTACTTC. This encodes CASSPGTSGSSYEQYF.